The clone carrying this T cell receptor (beta chain) was counted ten times or more. This sample stems from a study of T-cell memory formation after mild COVID-19. Study in general: Across donors, TCR clusters were largely donor specific.

One entry per CDR3 protein results from TCRdb running MiXCR on the 5' RACE reads. The data show about 540,000 distinct CDR3 sequences, just over 20% seen once. V was clipped by 1 base and J by 0 bases; unmatched bases: 10. The CDR3 contains 20 residues. Germline V CDR1 and CDR2: KGHDR, SFDVKD. V is TRBV24-1 and J is TRBJ2-1, with 11 nucleotides matching TRBD2. The receptor comes from an adult woman who had mild COVID-19 (a few samples of this study predate the infection). Cell type and time point are not known. The sequencing input was PBMCs or a T cell subset sorted from them (not recorded which). This CDR3 reads CATSDFASGRTSSSYNEQFF. The CDR3 DNA reads TGTGCCACCAGTGATTTCGCTAGCGGGAGGACGTCCAGCTCCTACAATGAGCAGTTCTTC.